The clone carrying this T cell receptor (beta chain) was seen only a few times. This entry belongs to a study of cytomegalovirus exposure and HLA in healthy donors. This CDR3 spans 15 amino acids. V lost 2 bases to trimming and J lost 0 bases; unmatched junction nucleotides: 4. CDR1 is MNHNY, CDR2 SVGAGI, per germline (reference sequence). 13 Jbeta primers and 60 Vbeta primers were used for the PCR. Method: immunoSEQ multiplex PCR; TCRdb's copy keeps in-frame clones and lacks some. Of around 100,000 clones in the sample, about 79% were seen once. The sequence was collected from a middle-aged man in good health and CMV-seropositive. The chain couples TRBV6-6 to TRBJ2-7; 7 nucleotides agree with TRBD2. Sequenced material: PBMCs. The CDR3 loop reads CASSYTGLDSYEQYF. CDR3 nucleotide sequence: TGTGCCAGCAGTTACACTGGACTAGACTCCTACGAGCAGTACTTC.